This entry is about one T cell receptor beta chain. Its cognate antigen is unknown. This entry is derived from a study of OX40 agonist ivuxolimab in advanced cancers. Turning to the study itself: Of the patients, three showed partial responses, one with hepatocellular carcinoma and two with cutaneous melanoma.

General study points: On average, CD8+ T cells had more expanded clones than CD4+.

This table comes from immunoSEQ multiplex PCR, and its TCRdb copy is limited to in-frame clones, with some not included. The sample carries tens of thousands of clones, about nine tenths recorded once. This clonotype originated in an adult with an advanced solid tumor such as melanoma, head and neck, liver or kidney cancer. The sample consisted of CD4+ or CD8+ T cells sorted from blood, taken in a trial of the OX40 agonist ivuxolimab.

CDR3 loop: CASSEQGHYGYTF. The CDR3 DNA sequence: TGTGCCAGCAGTGAGCAGGGGCACTATGGCTACACCTTC. The chain uses TRBV25-1 and TRBJ1-2, with TRBD1 as a possible D gene (6 bases). Germline V gene sequence: CDR1 MGHDK, CDR2 SYGVNS. The CDR3 runs 13 residues. V shed 3 bases and J shed 3 bases, with 8 bases lying between them.